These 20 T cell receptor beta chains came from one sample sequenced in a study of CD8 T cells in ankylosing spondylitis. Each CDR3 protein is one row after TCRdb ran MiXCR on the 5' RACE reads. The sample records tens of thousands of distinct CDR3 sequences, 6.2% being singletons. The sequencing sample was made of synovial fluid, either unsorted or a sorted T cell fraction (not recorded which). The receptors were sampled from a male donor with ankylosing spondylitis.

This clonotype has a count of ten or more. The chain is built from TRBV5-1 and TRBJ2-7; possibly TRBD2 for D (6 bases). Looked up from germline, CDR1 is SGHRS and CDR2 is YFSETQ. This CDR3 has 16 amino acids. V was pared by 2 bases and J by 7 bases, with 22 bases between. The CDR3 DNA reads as TGCGCCAGCAGCTTAGACGCGAATCCGGGGACTGAAGAGCAGTACTTC. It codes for CASSLDANPGTEEQYF.

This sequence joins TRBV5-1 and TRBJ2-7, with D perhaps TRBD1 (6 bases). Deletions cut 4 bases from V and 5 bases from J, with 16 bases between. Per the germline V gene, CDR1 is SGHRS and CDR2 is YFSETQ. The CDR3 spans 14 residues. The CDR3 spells CASSISKTGHEQYF. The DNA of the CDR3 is TGCGCCAGCAGCATATCTAAGACAGGTCACGAGCAGTACTTC.

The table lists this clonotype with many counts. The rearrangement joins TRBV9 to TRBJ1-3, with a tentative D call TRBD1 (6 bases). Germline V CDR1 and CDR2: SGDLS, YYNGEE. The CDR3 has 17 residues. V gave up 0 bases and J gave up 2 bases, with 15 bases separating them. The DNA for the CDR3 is TGTGCCAGCAGCGTAGGGGATGGGGGACACGCTGGAAACACCATATATTTT. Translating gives CASSVGDGGHAGNTIYF.

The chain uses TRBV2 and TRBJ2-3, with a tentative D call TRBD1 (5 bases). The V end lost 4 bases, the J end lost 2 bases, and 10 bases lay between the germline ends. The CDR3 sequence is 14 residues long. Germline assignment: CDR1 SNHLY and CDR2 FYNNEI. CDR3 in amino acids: CASSVGRDTDTQYF. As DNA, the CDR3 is TGTGCCAGCAGTGTGGGGCGAGACACAGATACGCAGTATTTT.

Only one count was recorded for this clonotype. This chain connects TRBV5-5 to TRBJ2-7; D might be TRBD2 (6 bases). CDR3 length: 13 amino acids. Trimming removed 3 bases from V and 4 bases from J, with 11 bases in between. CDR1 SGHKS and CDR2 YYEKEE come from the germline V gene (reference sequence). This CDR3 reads CASSSGEWYEQYF. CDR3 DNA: TGTGCCAGCAGCTCGGGAGAGTGGTACGAGCAGTACTTC.

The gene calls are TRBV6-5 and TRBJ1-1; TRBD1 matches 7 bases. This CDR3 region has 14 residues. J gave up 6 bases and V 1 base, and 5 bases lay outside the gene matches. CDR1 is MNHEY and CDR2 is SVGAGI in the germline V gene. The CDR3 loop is CASSYFRQGAEAFF. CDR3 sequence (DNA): TGTGCCAGCAGTTACTTCCGACAGGGTGCTGAAGCTTTCTTT.

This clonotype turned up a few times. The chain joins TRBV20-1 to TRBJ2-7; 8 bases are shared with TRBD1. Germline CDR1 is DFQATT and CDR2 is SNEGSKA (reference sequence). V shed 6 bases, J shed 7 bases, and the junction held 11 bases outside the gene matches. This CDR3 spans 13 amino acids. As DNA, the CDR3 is TGCAGTGCGCCCTCCAGGGGGCTGGGGGAGCAGTACTTC. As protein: CSAPSRGLGEQYF.

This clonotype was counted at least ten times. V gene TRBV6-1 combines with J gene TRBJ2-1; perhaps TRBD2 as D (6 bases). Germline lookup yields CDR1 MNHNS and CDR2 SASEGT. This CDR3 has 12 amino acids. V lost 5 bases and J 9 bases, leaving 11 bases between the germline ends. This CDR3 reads CASSFGRGEQFF. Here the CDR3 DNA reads TGTGCCAGCAGTTTCGGGAGAGGTGAGCAGTTCTTC.

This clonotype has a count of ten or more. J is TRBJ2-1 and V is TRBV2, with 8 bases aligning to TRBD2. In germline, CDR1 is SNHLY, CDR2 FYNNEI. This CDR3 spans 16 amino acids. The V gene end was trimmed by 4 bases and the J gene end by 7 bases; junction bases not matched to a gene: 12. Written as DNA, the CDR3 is TGTGCCAGCAGTGTGTTAAGCGGGAGCGGGATGAATGAGCAGTTCTTC. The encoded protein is CASSVLSGSGMNEQFF.

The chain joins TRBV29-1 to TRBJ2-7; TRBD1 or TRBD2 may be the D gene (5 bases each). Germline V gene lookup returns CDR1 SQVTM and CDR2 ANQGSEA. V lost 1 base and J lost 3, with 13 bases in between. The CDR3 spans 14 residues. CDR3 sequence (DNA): TGCAGCGTTGAAGGGGACGGACGGAGCTACGAGCAGTACTTC. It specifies CSVEGDGRSYEQYF.

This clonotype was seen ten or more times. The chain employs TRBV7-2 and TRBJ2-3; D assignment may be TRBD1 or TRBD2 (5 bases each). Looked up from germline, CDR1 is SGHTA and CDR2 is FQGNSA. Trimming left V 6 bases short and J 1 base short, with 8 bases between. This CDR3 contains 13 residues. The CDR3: CASSGGGTDTQYF. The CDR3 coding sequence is TGTGCCAGCAGTGGGGGAGGCACAGATACGCAGTATTTT.

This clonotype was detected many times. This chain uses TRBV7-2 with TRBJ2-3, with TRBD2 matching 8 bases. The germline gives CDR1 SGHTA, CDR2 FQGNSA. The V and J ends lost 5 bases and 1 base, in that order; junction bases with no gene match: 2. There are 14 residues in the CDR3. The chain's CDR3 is CASSKGLGTDTQYF. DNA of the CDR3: TGTGCCAGCAGCAAGGGACTAGGCACAGATACGCAGTATTTT.

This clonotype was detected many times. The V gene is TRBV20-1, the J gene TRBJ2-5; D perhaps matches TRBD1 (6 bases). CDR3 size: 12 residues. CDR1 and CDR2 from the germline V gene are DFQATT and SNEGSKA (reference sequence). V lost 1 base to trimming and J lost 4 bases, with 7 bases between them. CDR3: CSARGQVETQYF. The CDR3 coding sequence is TGCAGTGCTAGAGGACAGGTAGAGACCCAGTACTTC.

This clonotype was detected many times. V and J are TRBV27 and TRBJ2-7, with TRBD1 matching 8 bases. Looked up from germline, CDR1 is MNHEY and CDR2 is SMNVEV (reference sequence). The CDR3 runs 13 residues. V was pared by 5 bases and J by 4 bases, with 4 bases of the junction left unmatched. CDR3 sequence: CASSRTGLYEQYF. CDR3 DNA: TGTGCCAGCAGTCGGACAGGGTTATACGAGCAGTACTTC.

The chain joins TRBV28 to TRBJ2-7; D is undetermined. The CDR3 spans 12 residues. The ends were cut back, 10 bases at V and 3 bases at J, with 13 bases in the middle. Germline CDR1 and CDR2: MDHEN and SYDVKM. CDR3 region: CATRAWDYEQYF. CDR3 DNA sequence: TGTGCCACAAGAGCCTGGGACTACGAGCAGTACTTC.

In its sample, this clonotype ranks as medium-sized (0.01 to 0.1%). CDR3 sequence: CASGTAGGEQFF. The DNA for the CDR3 is TGTGCTTCCGGAACAGCGGGAGGTGAGCAGTTCTTC. This chain links TRBV9 with TRBJ2-1, with 9 positions matching TRBD2. The germline CDR1 and CDR2 sequences are SGDLS and YYNGEE. CDR3 length: 12 amino acids.

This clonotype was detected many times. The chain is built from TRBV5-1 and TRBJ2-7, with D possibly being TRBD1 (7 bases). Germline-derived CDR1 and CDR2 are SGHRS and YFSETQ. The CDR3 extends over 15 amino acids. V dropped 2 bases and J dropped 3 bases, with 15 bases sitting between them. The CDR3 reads CASSFMGQTSYEQYF. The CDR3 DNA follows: TGCGCCAGCAGCTTTATGGGACAGACTAGCTACGAGCAGTACTTC.

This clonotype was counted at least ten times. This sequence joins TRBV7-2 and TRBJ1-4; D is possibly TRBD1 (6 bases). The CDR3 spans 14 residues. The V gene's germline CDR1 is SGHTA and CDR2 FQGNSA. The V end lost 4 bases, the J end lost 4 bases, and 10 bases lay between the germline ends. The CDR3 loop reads CASSSGQFNEKLFF. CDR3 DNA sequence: TGTGCCAGCAGCTCAGGACAGTTTAATGAAAAACTGTTTTTT.

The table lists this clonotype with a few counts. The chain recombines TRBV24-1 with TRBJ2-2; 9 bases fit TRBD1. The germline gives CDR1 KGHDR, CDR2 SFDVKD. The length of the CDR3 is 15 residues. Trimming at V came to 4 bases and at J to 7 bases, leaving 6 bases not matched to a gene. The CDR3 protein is CATSDGTGSGGELFF. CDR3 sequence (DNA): TGTGCCACCAGTGACGGGACAGGGAGCGGCGGGGAGCTGTTTTTT.

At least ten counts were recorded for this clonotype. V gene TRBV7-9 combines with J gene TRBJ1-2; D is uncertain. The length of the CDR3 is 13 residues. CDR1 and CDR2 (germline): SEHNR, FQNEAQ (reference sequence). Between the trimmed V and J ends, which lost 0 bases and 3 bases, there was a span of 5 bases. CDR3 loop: CASSLADDYGYTF. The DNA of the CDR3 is TGTGCCAGCAGCTTAGCCGACGACTATGGCTACACCTTC. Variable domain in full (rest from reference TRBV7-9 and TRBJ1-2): DTGVSQNPRHKITKRGQNVTFRCDPISEHNRLYWYRQTLGQGPEFLTYFQNEAQLEKSRLLSDRFSAERPKGSFSTLEIQRTEQGDSAMYLCASSLADDYGYTFGSGTRLTVV.